This paragraph reports one T cell receptor (beta chain). Its specificity is not known. This specimen belongs to a study of cytomegalovirus exposure and HLA in healthy donors. On the study more broadly: Inside one of the first data releases sat around 80 million unique TCRs taken from HLA-typed donors.

General study findings and limits: Later analysis identified a missense DCLRE1C variant that was linked to TCR beta V- and J-gene trimming. Using a false discovery rate of 0.05, a later analysis showed that 15,000 to 20,000 TCR beta sequences were associated with HLA alleles.

V was cut by 2 bases and J by 10 bases, with 13 bases left in between. Germline loops: CDR1 SGHKS, CDR2 YYEKEE (reference sequence). The CDR3 loop spans 14 amino acids. The primer mix had 60 Vbeta and 13 Jbeta primers. The protocol was immunoSEQ multiplex PCR, while the TCRdb copy is restricted to in-frame clones and leaves out a portion. The sample lists around 110,000 clones; 73% were seen once. The chain employs TRBV5-5 and TRBJ1-6; the D is unclear. The TCR sequence derives from a young woman in good health and CMV-seronegative. Sequences were obtained from PBMCs. The CDR3 DNA reads TGTGCCAGCAGCTTAGGTCCGGGAAGGTCACCCCTCCACTTT. Translation gives CASSLGPGRSPLHF.